This T cell receptor beta chain appears in the sequencing data of a study of blood T cell repertoires in COVID-19. Study details: Sites across the United States, Italy and Spain contributed samples from acute and convalescent COVID-19. The analysed material was cDNA or gDNA that came from T cells, B-cell-depleted T cells, or PBMCs.

Seattle enrolled patients during active infection and tracked them longitudinally. Per germline, CDR1 MRHNA and CDR2 SNTAGT. V was cut by 3 bases and J by 10 bases, with 13 bases left in between. This CDR3 spans 13 amino acids. In the original processing: Amplification from reference gene primers served as the basis for estimated nucleated cell counts. Data came from immunoSEQ multiplex PCR; TCRdb stores just in-frame clones and leaves some out. That table supplies the V and J calls and clone size; D and trimming were determined from the DNA. The sample shows over 150,000 clones, around nine tenths of them seen only once.

The rearrangement uses TRBV6-4 and TRBJ2-1, with D tentatively TRBD2 (6 bases). What was sequenced was peripheral blood. The source of this sequence is a woman in her 70s with COVID-19, enrolled during active disease. As DNA, the CDR3 is TGTGCCAGCAGTGAGTCACTAGCTCGGGAGCAGTTCTTC. Translating gives CASSESLAREQFF.